The next 15 T cell receptor beta chains were all read from a single sample in a study of cytomegalovirus exposure and HLA in healthy donors. It was with 60 Vbeta and 13 Jbeta primers that the PCR ran. The protocol was immunoSEQ multiplex PCR, while the TCRdb copy is restricted to in-frame clones and leaves out a portion. This sample has roughly 120,000 clones, with about 80% found just once. The sample comprised PBMCs. Receptor source: a man aged 40-55 years in good health and CMV-seronegative.

The V gene is TRBV2, the J gene TRBJ2-7; D is perhaps TRBD1 (5 bases). This CDR3 region has 11 residues. Per germline, CDR1 SNHLY and CDR2 FYNNEI. Trimming left V 8 bases short and J 9 bases short, with 14 bases between. CDR3: CASESDSWQYF. The CDR3 DNA reads as TGTGCCAGCGAGTCCGACAGTTGGCAGTACTTC.

The chain carries TRBV10-1 and TRBJ2-5; possibly TRBD1 for D (5 bases). V shed 5 bases and J shed 5 bases, with 15 bases lying between them. The CDR3 runs to 14 residues. Per germline, CDR1 WNHNN and CDR2 SYGVQD (reference sequence). The DNA for the CDR3 is TGCGCCAGCAGTTCTAAGGGGTCCGGGGAGACCCAGTACTTC. This sequence encodes CASSSKGSGETQYF.

In this sample, this clone turned up once. The genes are TRBV29-1 and TRBJ2-7; D uncertain. The V and J ends lost 2 bases and 0 bases respectively, with 8 bases between them. The CDR3 has 13 amino acids. The germline V gene has CDR1 SQVTM and CDR2 ANQGSEA. The CDR3 is CSVEHLSSYEQYF. The CDR3 bases are TGCAGCGTTGAACACCTGAGCTCCTACGAGCAGTACTTC.

The gene calls are TRBV6-4 and TRBJ2-1, with unresolved D. The germline gives CDR1 MRHNA, CDR2 SNTAGT. V was clipped by 4 bases and J by 6 bases, with 13 bases between them. The CDR3 runs to 14 residues. The CDR3 region has the DNA TGTGCCAGCAGTGTAGGCGACAATCTCAATGAGCAGTTCTTC. Protein: CASSVGDNLNEQFF.

The genes are TRBV5-4 and TRBJ1-2; 7 bases are a match to TRBD1. CDR1 is SGHNT and CDR2 is YYREEE in the germline V gene (reference sequence). CDR3 size: 15 residues. The junction had 13 bases not matched to a gene; V was cut back by 6 bases and J by 5 bases. DNA for the CDR3: TGTGCCAGCAAAGACAGGGATAGGGAGTGGTATGGCTACACCTTC. Translation: CASKDRDREWYGYTF.

The chain is built from TRBV19 and TRBJ1-4; perhaps TRBD1 as D (5 bases). This CDR3 is 15 amino acids long. Germline V lookup: CDR1 LNHDA, CDR2 SQIVND (reference sequence). V dropped 3 bases and J dropped 7 bases, with 15 bases sitting between them. The chain's CDR3 is CASSISGVIGEKLFF. The CDR3 coding sequence is TGTGCCAGTAGTATTTCGGGGGTTATCGGTGAAAAACTGTTTTTT.

About this clone itself: Germline is not matched at one junction end, which may reflect a read error. The V call is TRBV7-9, the J call TRBJ2-7; D is perhaps TRBD2 (5 bases). The length of the CDR3 is 12 residues. Looked up from germline, CDR1 is SEHNR and CDR2 is FQNEAQ (reference sequence). In DNA, the CDR3 is TGTTCCAGCAGCTTAGGCGGGTGGGAGCAGTACTTC. Translated: CSSSLGGWEQYF.

The chain uses TRBV27 and TRBJ1-6; 8 positions match TRBD1. Trimming removed 8 bases from V and 9 bases from J; junction bases left unmatched: 15. In germline, CDR1 is MNHEY, CDR2 SMNVEV (reference sequence). This CDR3 is built from 16 residues. As DNA, the CDR3 is TGTGCCAGCGGCCGAGACCGGACAGGGTCGGCTTCACCCCTCCACTTT. It encodes CASGRDRTGSASPLHF.

This chain uses TRBV5-8 with TRBJ1-6; 7 bases agree with TRBD1. V lost 5 bases, J lost 7 bases, and 6 bases stayed unmatched. Germline V lookup: CDR1 SGHTS, CDR2 YDEGEE. The CDR3 totals 14 residues. CDR3 residues: CASRKGQHNSPLHF. The CDR3 DNA sequence: TGTGCCAGCAGGAAGGGACAGCACAATTCACCCCTCCACTTT.

The rearrangement uses TRBV28 and TRBJ1-3; perhaps TRBD1 as D (6 bases). The CDR3 has 16 amino acids. Trimming shortened V by 6 bases and J by 2 bases, and 17 bases separated the two germline ends. Germline loops: CDR1 MDHEN, CDR2 SYDVKM. CDR3 sequence reads: CASSHGGGAPGNTIYF. The CDR3 nucleotides read TGTGCCAGCAGCCATGGGGGGGGCGCGCCTGGAAACACCATATATTTT.

This rearrangement joins TRBV2 to TRBJ2-7; possibly TRBD1 for D (5 bases). Deletions cut 6 bases from V and 6 bases from J, with 12 bases between. The length of the CDR3 is 12 residues. From germline, CDR1 is SNHLY and CDR2 FYNNEI. The chain's CDR3 is CASRTAQAEQYF. The CDR3 DNA is TGTGCCAGCAGGACAGCGCAGGCCGAGCAGTACTTC.

This chain connects TRBV7-9 to TRBJ1-4, with 9 bases identical to TRBD1. The trim removed 5 bases at V and 7 bases at J, leaving 8 bases unmatched. Germline V gene lookup returns CDR1 SEHNR and CDR2 FQNEAQ (reference sequence). The CDR3 contains 15 residues. The CDR3 is CASSHRTGATEKLFF. The CDR3 region has the DNA TGTGCCAGCAGCCACCGGACAGGGGCGACTGAAAAACTGTTTTTT.

This sequence joins TRBV18 and TRBJ2-5, with 7 bases fitting TRBD1. This CDR3 spans 15 amino acids. V was pared by 5 bases and J by 5 bases, with 11 bases of the junction left unmatched. In germline, CDR1 is KGHSH, CDR2 LQKENI. The CDR3 sequence is CASSAYRDSTETQYF. In DNA form, the CDR3 reads TGTGCCAGCTCAGCATACCGGGACAGTACCGAGACCCAGTACTTC. The variable domain in full, with the rest retrieved from reference TRBV18 and TRBJ2-5, is NAGVMQNPRHLVRRRGQEARLRCSPMKGHSHVYWYRQLPEEGLKFMVYLQKENIIDESGMPKERFSAEFPKEGPSILRIQQVVRGDSAAYFCASSAYRDSTETQYFGPGTRLLVL.

The rearrangement links TRBV4-2 to TRBJ1-2, with D perhaps matching TRBD1 (5 bases). The CDR3 extends over 15 amino acids. In germline, CDR1 is LGHNA, CDR2 YNFKEQ. Trimming pared 0 bases from V and 5 bases from J, leaving 13 bases between. The CDR3 is CASSQDDRGEYGYTF. The CDR3 DNA is TGTGCCAGCAGCCAAGATGACCGGGGGGAATATGGCTACACCTTC.

The V gene is TRBV4-3, the J gene TRBJ2-7, with D possibly matching TRBD2 (6 bases). Deletions cut 0 bases from V and 5 bases from J, with 14 bases between. Germline lookup yields CDR1 LGHNA and CDR2 YSLEER. This CDR3 comprises 15 residues. CDR3 loop: CASSQDSGVAHEQYF. The CDR3, as DNA: TGCGCCAGCAGCCAAGATTCGGGGGTAGCCCACGAGCAGTACTTC.